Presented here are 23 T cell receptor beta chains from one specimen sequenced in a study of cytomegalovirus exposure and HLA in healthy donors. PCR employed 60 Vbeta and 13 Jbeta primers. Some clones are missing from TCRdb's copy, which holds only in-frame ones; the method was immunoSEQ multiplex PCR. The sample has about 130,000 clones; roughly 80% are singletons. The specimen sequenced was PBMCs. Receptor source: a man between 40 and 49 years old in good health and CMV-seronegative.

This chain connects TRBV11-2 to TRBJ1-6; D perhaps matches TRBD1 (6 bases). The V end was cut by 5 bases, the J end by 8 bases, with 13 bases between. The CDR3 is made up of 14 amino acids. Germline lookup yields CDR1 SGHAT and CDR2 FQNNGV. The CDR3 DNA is TGTGCCAGCAGCCTACAGGGTGGGGATTCACCCCTCCACTTT. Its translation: CASSLQGGDSPLHF.

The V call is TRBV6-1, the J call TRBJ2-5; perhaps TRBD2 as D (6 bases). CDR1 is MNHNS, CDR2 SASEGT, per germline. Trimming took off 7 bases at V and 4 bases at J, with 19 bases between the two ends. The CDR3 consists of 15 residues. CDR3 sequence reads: CASTLGTLGGETQYF. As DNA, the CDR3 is TGTGCCAGCACCCTTGGGACCCTGGGGGGAGAGACCCAGTACTTC.

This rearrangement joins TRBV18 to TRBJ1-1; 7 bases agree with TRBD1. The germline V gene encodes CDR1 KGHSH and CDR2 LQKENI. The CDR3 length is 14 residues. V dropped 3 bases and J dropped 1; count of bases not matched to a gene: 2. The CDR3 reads CASSPGQPNTEAFF. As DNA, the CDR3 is TGTGCCAGCTCACCGGGACAGCCGAACACTGAAGCTTTCTTT.

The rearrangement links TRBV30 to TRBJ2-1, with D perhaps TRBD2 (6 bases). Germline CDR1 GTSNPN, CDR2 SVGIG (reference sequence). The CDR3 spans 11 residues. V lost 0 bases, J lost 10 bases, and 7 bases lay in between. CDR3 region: CAWSVREEQFF. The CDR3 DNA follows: TGTGCCTGGAGTGTGCGGGAAGAGCAGTTCTTC.

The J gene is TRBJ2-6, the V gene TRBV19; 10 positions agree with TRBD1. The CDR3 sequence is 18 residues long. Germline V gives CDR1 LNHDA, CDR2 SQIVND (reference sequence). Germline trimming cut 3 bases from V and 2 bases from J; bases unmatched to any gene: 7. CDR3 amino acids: CASSIFAGQGAGANVLTF. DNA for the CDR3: TGTGCCAGTAGTATCTTCGCAGGACAGGGGGCTGGGGCCAACGTCCTGACTTTC.

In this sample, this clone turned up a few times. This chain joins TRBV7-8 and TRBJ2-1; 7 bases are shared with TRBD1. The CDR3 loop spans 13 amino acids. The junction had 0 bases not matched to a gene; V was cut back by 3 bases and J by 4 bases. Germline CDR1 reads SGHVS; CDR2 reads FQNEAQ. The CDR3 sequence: CASSLGQYNEQFF. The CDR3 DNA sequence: TGTGCCAGCAGCTTGGGACAGTACAATGAGCAGTTCTTC.

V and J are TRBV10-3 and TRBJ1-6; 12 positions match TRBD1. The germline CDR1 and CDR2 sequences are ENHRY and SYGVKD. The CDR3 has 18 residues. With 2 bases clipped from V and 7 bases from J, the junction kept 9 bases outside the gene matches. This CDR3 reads CAISERGGTGGRNSPLHF. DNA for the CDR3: TGTGCCATCAGTGAGAGGGGGGGGACAGGGGGCAGAAATTCACCCCTCCACTTT.

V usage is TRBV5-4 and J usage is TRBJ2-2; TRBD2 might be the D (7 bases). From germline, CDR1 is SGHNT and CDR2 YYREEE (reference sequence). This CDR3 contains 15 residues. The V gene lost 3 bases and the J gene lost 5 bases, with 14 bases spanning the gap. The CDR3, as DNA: TGTGCCAGCAGCTCCGGGGGGCCTATTACCGGGGAGCTGTTTTTT. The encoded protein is CASSSGGPITGELFF.

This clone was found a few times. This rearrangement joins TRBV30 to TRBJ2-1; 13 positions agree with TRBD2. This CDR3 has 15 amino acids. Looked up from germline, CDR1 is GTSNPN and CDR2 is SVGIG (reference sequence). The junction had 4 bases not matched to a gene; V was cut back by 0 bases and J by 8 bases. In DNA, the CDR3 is TGTGCCTGGAGTGTGGGACTAGCGGGAAGGGATGAGCAGTTCTTC. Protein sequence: CAWSVGLAGRDEQFF. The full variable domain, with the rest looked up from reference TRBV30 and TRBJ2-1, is SQTIHQWPATLVQPVGSPLSLECTVEGTSNPNLYWYRQAAGRGLQLLFYSVGIGQISSEVPQNLSASRPQDRQFILSSKKLLLSDSGFYLCAWSVGLAGRDEQFFGPGTRLTVL.

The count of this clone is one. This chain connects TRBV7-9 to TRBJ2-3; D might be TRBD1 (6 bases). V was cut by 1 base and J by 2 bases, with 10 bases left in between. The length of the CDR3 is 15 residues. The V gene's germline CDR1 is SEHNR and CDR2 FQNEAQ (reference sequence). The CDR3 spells CASSLVGAPTDTQYF. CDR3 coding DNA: TGTGCCAGCAGCTTAGTGGGGGCACCCACAGATACGCAGTATTTT.

The chain's CDR3 is CASQDRGYYGYTF. CDR3 bases: TGTGCCAGCCAAGACAGGGGGTACTATGGCTACACCTTC. The chain links TRBV2 to TRBJ1-2; 9 positions match TRBD1. Per the germline V gene, CDR1 is SNHLY and CDR2 is FYNNEI. The CDR3 extends over 13 amino acids. J gave up 3 bases and V 8 bases, and 4 bases lay outside the gene matches.

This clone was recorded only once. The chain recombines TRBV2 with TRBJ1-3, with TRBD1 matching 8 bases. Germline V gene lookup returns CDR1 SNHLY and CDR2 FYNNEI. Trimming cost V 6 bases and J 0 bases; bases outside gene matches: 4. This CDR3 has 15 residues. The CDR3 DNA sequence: TGTGCCAGCAGGCTCGACAGGGGCTCTGGAAACACCATATATTTT. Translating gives CASRLDRGSGNTIYF.

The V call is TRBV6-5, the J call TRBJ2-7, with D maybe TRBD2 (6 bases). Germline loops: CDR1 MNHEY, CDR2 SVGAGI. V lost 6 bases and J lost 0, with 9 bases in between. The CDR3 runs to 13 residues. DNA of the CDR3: TGTGCCAGCAGCACTAGCTACTCCTACGAGCAGTACTTC. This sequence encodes CASSTSYSYEQYF.

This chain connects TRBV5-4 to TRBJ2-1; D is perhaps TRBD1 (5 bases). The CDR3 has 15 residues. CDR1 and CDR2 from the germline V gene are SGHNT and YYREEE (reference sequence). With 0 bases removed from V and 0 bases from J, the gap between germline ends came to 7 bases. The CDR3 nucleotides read TGTGCCAGCAGCTTGGCAGGGCCCTCCTACAATGAGCAGTTCTTC. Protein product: CASSLAGPSYNEQFF.

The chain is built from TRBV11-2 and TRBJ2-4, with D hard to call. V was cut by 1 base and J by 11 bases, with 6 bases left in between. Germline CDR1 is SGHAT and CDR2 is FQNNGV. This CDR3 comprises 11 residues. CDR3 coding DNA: TGTGCCAGCAGCTTAGCCCCGGTTCAGTACTTC. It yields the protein CASSLAPVQYF.

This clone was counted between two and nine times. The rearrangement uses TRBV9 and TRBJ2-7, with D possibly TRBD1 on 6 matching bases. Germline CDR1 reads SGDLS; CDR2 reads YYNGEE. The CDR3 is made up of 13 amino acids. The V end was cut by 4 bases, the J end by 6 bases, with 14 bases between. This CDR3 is CASSPSGAGEQYF. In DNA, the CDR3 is TGTGCCAGCAGCCCCTCAGGGGCCGGCGAGCAGTACTTC.

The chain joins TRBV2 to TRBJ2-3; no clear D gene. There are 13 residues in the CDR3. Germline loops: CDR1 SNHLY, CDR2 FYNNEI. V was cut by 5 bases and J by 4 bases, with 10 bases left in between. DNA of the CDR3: TGTGCCAGCAGTTTTGGCGGATCAGATACGCAGTATTTT. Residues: CASSFGGSDTQYF.

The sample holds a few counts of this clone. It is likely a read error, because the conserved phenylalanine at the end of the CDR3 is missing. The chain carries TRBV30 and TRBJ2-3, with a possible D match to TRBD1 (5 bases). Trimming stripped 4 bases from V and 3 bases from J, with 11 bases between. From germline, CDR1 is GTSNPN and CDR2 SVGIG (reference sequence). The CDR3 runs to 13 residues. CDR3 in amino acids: CAWTLGVTDTQYV. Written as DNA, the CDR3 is TGTGCCTGGACTCTAGGGGTAACAGATACGCAGTATGTT.

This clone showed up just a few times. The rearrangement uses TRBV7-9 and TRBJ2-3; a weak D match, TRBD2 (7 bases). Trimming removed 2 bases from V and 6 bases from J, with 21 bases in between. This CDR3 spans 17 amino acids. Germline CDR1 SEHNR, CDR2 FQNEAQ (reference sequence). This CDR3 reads CASSLRGLAGAGDTQYF. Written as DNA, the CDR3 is TGTGCCAGCAGCTTAAGGGGCCTCGCGGGGGCTGGGGATACGCAGTATTTT.

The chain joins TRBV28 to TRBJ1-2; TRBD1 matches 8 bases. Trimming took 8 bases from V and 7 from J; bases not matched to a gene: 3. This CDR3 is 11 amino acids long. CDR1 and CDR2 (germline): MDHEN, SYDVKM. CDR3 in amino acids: CASGGQAGYTF. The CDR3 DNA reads TGTGCCAGCGGGGGACAGGCTGGCTACACCTTC.

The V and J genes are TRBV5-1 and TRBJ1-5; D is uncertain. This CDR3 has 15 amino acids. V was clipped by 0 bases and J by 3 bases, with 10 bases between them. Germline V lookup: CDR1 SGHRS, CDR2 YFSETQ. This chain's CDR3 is CASSLGGLSNQPQHF. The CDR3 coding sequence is TGCGCCAGCAGCTTGGGTGGACTGTCCAATCAGCCCCAGCATTTT.

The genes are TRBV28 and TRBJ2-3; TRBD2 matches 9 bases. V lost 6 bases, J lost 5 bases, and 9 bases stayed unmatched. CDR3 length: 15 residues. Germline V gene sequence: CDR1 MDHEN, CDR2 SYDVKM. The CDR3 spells CASSPGVAGEDTQYF. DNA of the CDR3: TGTGCCAGCAGCCCCGGGGTAGCGGGAGAAGATACGCAGTATTTT.

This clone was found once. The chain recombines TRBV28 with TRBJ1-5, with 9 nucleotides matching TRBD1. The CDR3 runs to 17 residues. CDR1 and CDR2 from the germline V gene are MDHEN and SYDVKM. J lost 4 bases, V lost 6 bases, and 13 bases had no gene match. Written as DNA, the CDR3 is TGTGCCAGCAGGACAGGACAGGGGTTTAGGGTAAATCAGCCCCAGCATTTT. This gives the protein CASRTGQGFRVNQPQHF.